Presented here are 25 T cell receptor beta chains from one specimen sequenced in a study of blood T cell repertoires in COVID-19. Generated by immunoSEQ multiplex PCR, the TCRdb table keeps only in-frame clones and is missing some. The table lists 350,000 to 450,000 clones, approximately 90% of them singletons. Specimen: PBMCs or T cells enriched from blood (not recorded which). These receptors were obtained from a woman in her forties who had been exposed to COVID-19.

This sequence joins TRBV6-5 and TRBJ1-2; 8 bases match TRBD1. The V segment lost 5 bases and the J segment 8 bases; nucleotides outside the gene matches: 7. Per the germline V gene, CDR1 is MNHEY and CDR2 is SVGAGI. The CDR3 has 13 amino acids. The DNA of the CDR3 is TGTGCCAGCAGTACGAGGACAGGGCAAGGCTACACCTTC. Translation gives CASSTRTGQGYTF.

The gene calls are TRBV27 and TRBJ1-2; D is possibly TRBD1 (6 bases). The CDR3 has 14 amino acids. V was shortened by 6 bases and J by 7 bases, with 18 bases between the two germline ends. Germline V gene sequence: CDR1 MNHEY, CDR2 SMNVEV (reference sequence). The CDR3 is CASRASGGGLGYTF. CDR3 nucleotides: TGTGCCAGCAGGGCTTCTGGGGGGGGGCTTGGCTACACCTTC.

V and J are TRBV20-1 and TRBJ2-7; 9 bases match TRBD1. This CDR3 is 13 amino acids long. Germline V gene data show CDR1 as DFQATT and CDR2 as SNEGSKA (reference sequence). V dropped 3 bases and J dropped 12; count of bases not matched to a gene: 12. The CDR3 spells CSASAGTGPPRYF. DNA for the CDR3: TGCAGTGCTAGTGCCGGGACAGGGCCTCCACGGTACTTC.

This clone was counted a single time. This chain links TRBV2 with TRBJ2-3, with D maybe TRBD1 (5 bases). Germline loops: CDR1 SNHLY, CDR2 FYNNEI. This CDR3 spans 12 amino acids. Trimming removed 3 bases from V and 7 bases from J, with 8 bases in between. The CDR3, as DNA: TGTGCCAGCAGTGACAGGGCCTATACGCAGTATTTT. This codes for CASSDRAYTQYF.

Here the CDR3 reads CASSGTEAFF. CDR3 sequence (DNA): TGTGCCAGCTCAGGGACTGAAGCTTTCTTT. The chain recombines TRBV25-1 with TRBJ1-1, with D perhaps TRBD1 (5 bases). Germline CDR1 and CDR2: MGHDK and SYGVNS. This CDR3 is 10 amino acids long. V was trimmed by 8 bases and J by 5 bases, leaving 6 bases between them. Full variable domain (remainder filled in from reference TRBV25-1 and TRBJ1-1): EADIYQTPRYLVIGTGKKITLECSQTMGHDKMYWYQQDPGMELHLIHYSYGVNSTEKGDLSSESTVSRIRTEHFPLTLESARPSHTSQYLCASSGTEAFFGQGTRLTVV.

The CDR3 reads CASSPRQAHTEAFF. The CDR3 nucleotides are TGTGCCAGCAGTCCCCGACAGGCACACACTGAAGCTTTCTTT. J is TRBJ1-1 and V is TRBV27; perhaps TRBD1 as D (6 bases). Germline CDR1 and CDR2: MNHEY and SMNVEV (reference sequence). CDR3 length: 14 amino acids. Trimming removed 5 bases at V and 3 bases at J, with 13 bases between.

CDR3 region: CSATGDEQYF. The CDR3 DNA follows: TGCAGTGCTACCGGGGACGAGCAGTACTTC. The rearrangement uses TRBV20-1 and TRBJ2-7, with D possibly TRBD2 on 5 matching bases. Germline CDR1 reads DFQATT; CDR2 reads SNEGSKA (reference sequence). The V gene lost 4 bases and the J gene lost 5 bases, with 6 bases spanning the gap. CDR3 length: 10 residues.

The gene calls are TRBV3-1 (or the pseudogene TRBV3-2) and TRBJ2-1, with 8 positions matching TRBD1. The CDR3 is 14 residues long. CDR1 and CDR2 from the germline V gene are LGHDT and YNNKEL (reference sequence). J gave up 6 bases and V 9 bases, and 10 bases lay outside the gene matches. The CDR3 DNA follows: TGTGCCAGTTGCCTCCAGGGGGCAGGCAATGAGCAGTTCTTC. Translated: CASCLQGAGNEQFF.

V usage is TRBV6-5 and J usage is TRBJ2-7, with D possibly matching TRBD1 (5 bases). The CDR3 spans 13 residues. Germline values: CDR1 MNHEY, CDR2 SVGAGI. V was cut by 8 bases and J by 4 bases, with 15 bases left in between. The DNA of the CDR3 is TGTGCCAGCGAACCTTACCAGGGTTACGAGCAGTACTTC. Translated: CASEPYQGYEQYF.

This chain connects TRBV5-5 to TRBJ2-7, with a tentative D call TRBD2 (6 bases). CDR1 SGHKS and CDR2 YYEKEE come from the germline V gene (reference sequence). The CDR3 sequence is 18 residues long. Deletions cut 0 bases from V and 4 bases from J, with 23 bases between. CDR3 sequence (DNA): TGTGCCAGCAGCTTGGTGGCTGGAGTGGGGAGGACACCTTACGAGCAGTACTTC. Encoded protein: CASSLVAGVGRTPYEQYF.

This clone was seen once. The CDR3 is CASSVEPRDTEAFF. Written as DNA, the CDR3 is TGTGCCAGCAGCGTAGAACCCCGGGACACTGAAGCTTTCTTT. The V call is TRBV9, the J call TRBJ1-1; D not resolved. Trimming cost V 0 bases and J 3 bases, with 9 bases left between them. CDR3 length: 14 amino acids. Germline CDR1 reads SGDLS; CDR2 reads YYNGEE. The full variable domain, its missing parts supplied by reference TRBV9 and TRBJ1-1, is DSGVTQTPKHLITATGQRVTLRCSPRSGDLSVYWYQQSLDQGLQFLIQYYNGEERAKGNILERFSAQQFPDLHSELNLSSLELGDSALYFCASSVEPRDTEAFFGQGTRLTVV.

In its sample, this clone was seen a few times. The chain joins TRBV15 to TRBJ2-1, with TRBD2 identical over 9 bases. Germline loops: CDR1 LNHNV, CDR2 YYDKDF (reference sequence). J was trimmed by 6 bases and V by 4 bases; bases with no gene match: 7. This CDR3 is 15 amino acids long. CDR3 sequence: CATSKGLATGNEQFF. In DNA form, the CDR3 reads TGTGCCACCAGCAAGGGACTAGCCACTGGCAATGAGCAGTTCTTC.

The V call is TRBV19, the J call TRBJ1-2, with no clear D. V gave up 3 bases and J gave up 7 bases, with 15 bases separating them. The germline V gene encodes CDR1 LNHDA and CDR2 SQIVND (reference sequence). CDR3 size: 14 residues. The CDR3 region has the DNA TGTGCCAGTAGTATTAAATCTGGGCCCGGTGGCTACACCTTC. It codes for CASSIKSGPGGYTF.

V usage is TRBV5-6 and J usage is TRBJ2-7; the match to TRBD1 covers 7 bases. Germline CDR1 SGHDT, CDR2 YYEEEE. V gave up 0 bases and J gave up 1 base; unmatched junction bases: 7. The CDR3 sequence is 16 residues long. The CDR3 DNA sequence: TGTGCCAGCAGCTTGGATGACAGGGTATGGTCCTACGAGCAGTACTTC. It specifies CASSLDDRVWSYEQYF.

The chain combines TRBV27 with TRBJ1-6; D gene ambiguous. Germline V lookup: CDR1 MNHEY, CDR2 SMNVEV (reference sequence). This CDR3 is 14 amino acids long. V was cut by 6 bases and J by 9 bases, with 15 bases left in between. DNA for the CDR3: TGTGCCAGCAGGATGGCAGGATTCGTTTCACCCCTCCACTTT. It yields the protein CASRMAGFVSPLHF.

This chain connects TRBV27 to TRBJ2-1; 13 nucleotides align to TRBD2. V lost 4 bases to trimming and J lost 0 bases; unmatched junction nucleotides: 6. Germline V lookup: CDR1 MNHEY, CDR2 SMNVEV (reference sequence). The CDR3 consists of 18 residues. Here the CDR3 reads CASSSGTSGVSSYNEQFF. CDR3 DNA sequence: TGTGCCAGCAGTTCCGGGACTAGCGGGGTTAGCTCCTACAATGAGCAGTTCTTC.

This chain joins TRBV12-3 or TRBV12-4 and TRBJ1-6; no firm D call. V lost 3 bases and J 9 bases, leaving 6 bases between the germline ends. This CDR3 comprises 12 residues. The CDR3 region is CASSFKSSPLHF. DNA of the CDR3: TGTGCCAGCAGTTTTAAGAGTTCACCCCTCCACTTT.

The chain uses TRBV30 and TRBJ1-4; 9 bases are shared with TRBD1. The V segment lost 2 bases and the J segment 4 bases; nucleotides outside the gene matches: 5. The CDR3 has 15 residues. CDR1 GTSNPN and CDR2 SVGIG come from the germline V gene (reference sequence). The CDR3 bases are TGTGCCTGGAGTCCCCGGGACAGGGTTAATGAAAAACTGTTTTTT. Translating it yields CAWSPRDRVNEKLFF.

CDR3 sequence (DNA): TGTGCCAGCAGCTTAGGGGCGACCGGCAATGAGCAGTTCTTC. Its translation is CASSLGATGNEQFF. The rearrangement uses TRBV11-3 and TRBJ2-1, with D hard to call. The V and J ends lost 1 base and 6 bases respectively, with 10 bases between them. This CDR3 contains 14 residues. Germline lookup yields CDR1 SGHNT and CDR2 YENEEA. The full variable domain, its missing parts supplied by reference TRBV11-3 and TRBJ2-1, is EAGVVQSPRYKIIEKKQPVAFWCNPISGHNTLYWYLQNLGQGPELLIRYENEEAVDDSQLPKDRFSAERLKGVDSTLKIQPAELGDSAVYLCASSLGATGNEQFFGPGTRLTVL.

Here the CDR3 DNA reads TGTGCCAGCTCACCAGCGCCAGGGCCTGAGTATGGCTACACCTTC. As protein: CASSPAPGPEYGYTF. V gene TRBV18 combines with J gene TRBJ1-2, with D tentatively TRBD1 (5 bases). The CDR3 consists of 15 residues. Trimming left V 2 bases short and J 5 bases short, with 15 bases between. Germline CDR1 and CDR2: KGHSH and LQKENI.

In DNA form, the CDR3 reads TGTGCCAGCAGCAAAAGGGGTAGCAATCAGCCCCAGCATTTT. It codes for CASSKRGSNQPQHF. The chain couples TRBV11-1 to TRBJ1-5, with D possibly matching TRBD1 (5 bases). Germline loops: CDR1 SGHAT, CDR2 FQDESV (reference sequence). The V end lost 5 bases, the J end lost 0 bases, and 8 bases lay between the germline ends. This CDR3 has 14 residues.

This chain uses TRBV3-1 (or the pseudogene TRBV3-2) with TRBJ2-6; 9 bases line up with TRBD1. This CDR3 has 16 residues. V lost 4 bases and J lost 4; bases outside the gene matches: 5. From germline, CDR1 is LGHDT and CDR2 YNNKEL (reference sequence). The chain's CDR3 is CASSLQGAGGANVLTF. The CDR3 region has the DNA TGTGCCAGCAGCCTACAGGGGGCGGGAGGGGCCAACGTCCTGACTTTC.

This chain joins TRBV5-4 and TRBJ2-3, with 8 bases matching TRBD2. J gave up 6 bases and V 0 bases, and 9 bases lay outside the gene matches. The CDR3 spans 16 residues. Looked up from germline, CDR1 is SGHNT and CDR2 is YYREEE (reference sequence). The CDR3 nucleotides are TGTGCCAGCAGCTTGGAAGGGACTAGGTCCACTGATACGCAGTATTTT. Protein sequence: CASSLEGTRSTDTQYF.

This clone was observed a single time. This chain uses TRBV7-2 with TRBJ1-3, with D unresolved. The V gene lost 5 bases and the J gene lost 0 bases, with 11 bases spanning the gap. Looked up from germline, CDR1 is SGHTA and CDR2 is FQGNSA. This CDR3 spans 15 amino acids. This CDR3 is CASSTTVYSGNTIYF. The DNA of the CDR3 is TGTGCCAGCAGCACCACGGTATACTCTGGAAACACCATATATTTT.

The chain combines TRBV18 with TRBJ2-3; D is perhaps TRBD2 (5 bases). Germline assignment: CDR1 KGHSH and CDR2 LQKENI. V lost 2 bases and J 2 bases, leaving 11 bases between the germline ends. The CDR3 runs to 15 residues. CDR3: CASSPNRRDTDTQYF. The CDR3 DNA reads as TGTGCCAGCTCACCAAACCGCCGGGACACAGATACGCAGTATTTT.